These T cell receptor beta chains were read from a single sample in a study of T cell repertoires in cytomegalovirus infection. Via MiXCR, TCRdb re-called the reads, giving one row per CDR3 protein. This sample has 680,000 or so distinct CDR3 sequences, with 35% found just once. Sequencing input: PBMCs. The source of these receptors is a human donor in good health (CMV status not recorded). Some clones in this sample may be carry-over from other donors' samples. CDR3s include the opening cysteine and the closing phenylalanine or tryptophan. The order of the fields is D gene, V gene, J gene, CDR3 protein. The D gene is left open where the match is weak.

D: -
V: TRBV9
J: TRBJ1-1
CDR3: CASSVAVQGTEAFF

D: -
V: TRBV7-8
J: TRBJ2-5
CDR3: CASSLDSWGKETQYF

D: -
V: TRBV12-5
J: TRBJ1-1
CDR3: CASATGGVGTEAFF

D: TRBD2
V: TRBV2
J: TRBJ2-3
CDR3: CASSGTSGDTDTQYF

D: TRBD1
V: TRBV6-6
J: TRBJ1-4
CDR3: CASSPEDRAKTGFF

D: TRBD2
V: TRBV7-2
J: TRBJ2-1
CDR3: CASSFSGGASYNEQFF

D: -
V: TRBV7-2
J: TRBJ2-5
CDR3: CASSLAGGPGTQYF

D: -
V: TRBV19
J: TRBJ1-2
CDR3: CASSGTDGYTF

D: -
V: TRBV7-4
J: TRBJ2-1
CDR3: CASSLASDYNEQFF

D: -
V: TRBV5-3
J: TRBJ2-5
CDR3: CASSPYDYQETQYF

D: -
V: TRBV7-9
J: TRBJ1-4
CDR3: CASSFTGEKLFF

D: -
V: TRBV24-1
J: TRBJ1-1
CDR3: CATIGVMETGHTEAFF

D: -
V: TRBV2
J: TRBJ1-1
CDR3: CASPLNTEAFF

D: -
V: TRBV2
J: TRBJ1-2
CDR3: CASIGGSGQQNYGYTF

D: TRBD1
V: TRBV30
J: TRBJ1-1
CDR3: CAGQTQTGFTEAFF

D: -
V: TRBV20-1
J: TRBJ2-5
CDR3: CSAPLGGKETQYF

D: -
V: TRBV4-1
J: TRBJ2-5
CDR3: CASSQAPPTAQETQYF

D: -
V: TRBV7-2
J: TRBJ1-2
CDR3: CASSLSNGYYDYTF

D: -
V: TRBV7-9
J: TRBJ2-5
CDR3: CASSPGGETKYF

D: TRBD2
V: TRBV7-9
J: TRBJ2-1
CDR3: CASGLAGGFYNEQFF

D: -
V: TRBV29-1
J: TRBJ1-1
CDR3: CSVDLSRAPTEAFF

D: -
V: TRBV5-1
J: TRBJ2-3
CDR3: CASSLAFGDTQYF

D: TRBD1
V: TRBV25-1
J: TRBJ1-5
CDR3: CASSRGTGRQPQHF

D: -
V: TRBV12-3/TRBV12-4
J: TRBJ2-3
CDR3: CASTPSGKRTDTQYF

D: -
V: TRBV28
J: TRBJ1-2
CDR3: CASDPGYDYGYTF

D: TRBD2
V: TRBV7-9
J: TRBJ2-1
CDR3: CASSLWTSGGNNEQFF

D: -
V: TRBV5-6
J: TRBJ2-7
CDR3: CASRDGTYEQYF

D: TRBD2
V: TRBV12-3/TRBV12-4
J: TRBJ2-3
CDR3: CASSSPISGGGLDTQYF

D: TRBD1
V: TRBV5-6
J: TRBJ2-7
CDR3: CASSWGQAYEQYF

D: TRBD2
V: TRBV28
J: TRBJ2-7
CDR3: CASSPPRAGGPYEQYF

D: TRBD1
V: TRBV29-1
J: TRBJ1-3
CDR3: CSVEDSGQGAPGNTIYF

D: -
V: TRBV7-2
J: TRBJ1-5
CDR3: CASSLKNRGNQPQHF

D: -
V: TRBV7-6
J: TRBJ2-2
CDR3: CASSLELGTGELFF

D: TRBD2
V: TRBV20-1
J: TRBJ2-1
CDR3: CRGIAGGPGNEQFF

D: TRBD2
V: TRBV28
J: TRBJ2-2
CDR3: CASTTGMAGGTGELFF

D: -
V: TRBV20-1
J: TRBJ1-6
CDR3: CSATTGSNSPLHF

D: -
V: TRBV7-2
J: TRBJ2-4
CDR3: CASSGTGQGEDIQYF